The 6 T cell receptor beta chains below come from one sample, sequenced in a study of neurological immune-mediated disorders. TCRdb reprocessed the 5' RACE reads via MiXCR and lists one record per CDR3 protein. The data hold 28,000 or so distinct CDR3 sequences, with 15% observed a single time. Source material: PBMCs. The receptors here all came from a man aged 65 to 85 in good health.

At least ten counts were recorded for this clonotype. The chain links TRBV14 to TRBJ2-7; D possibly corresponds to TRBD1 (5 bases). Germline V lookup: CDR1 SGHDN, CDR2 FVKESK. Deletions cut 2 bases from V and 5 bases from J, with 16 bases between. This CDR3 is built from 15 residues. The CDR3 region has the DNA TGTGCCAGCAGCCAATGGGTCAGGGCCTTTGACGAGCAGTACTTC. Amino acid sequence: CASSQWVRAFDEQYF.

This clonotype has ten or more counts. The chain is built from TRBV11-2 and TRBJ2-7, with TRBD2 matching over 9 bases. The CDR3 has 16 amino acids. Germline V CDR1 and CDR2: SGHAT, FQNNGV. The J segment lost 2 bases and the V segment lost 0 bases, leaving 5 bases of the junction unmatched. This chain's CDR3 is CASSLDRAGGTYEQYF. The CDR3 DNA reads as TGTGCCAGCAGCTTAGATCGAGCGGGGGGAACCTACGAGCAGTACTTC.

This clonotype was seen at least ten times. The rearrangement joins TRBV12-3 or TRBV12-4 to TRBJ2-7, with 7 bases aligning to TRBD1. With 10 bases clipped from V and 1 base from J, the junction kept 19 bases outside the gene matches. The length of the CDR3 is 17 residues. The CDR3 region is CANTPIRFGTESYEQYF. The CDR3 DNA sequence: TGTGCCAACACACCTATCCGATTCGGGACAGAATCCTACGAGCAGTACTTC.

This clonotype was seen at least ten times. The chain combines TRBV10-3 with TRBJ1-1; 9 positions match TRBD1. V lost 10 bases to trimming and J lost 4 bases; unmatched junction nucleotides: 16. Germline V CDR1 and CDR2: ENHRY, SYGVKD. CDR3 size: 16 residues. The CDR3 nucleotides are TGTGCCACCGCGAACAGGGGGCTGAGGAAACGCACTGAAGCTTTCTTT. Protein product: CATANRGLRKRTEAFF.

This clonotype was picked up many times. CDR3 DNA sequence: TGTGCCAGCAGCCCCGGACAGCGTCTTTCGAACACCGGGGAGCTGTTTTTT. This gives the protein CASSPGQRLSNTGELFF. The V call is TRBV6-6, the J call TRBJ2-2, with D tentatively TRBD1 (6 bases). CDR1 and CDR2 from the germline V gene are MNHNY and SVGAGI (reference sequence). V was trimmed by 6 bases and J by 0 bases, leaving 17 bases between them. The CDR3 spans 17 residues.

This clonotype appeared many times. CDR3 protein: CASSPGLHQPQHF. CDR3 sequence (DNA): TGCGCCAGCAGTCCAGGGTTGCATCAGCCCCAGCATTTT. The V gene is TRBV4-3, the J gene TRBJ1-5; the D gene is possibly TRBD1 (5 bases). This CDR3 spans 13 amino acids. Per germline, CDR1 LGHNA and CDR2 YSLEER. V was cut by 6 bases and J by 5 bases, with 11 bases left in between.